Listed here is a single T cell receptor beta chain. Clones were read by immunoSEQ multiplex PCR, and TCRdb kept only the in-frame ones, dropping some. In the table there are about 180,000 clones, roughly 86% of which are singletons. This entry belongs to a study of blood T cell repertoires in COVID-19. CDR3 length: 13 residues. The ends were cut back, 5 bases at V and 4 bases at J, with 11 bases in the middle. This TCR was recovered from a woman aged 25 to 39 with active or convalescent COVID-19. The material sequenced was peripheral blood. The chain has TRBV12-3 or TRBV12-4 and TRBJ1-2, with D unresolved. The CDR3 DNA is TGTGCCAGCAGTCCCGCGGCCTCCTATGGCTACACCTTC. It yields the protein CASSPAASYGYTF.